This section outlines one T cell receptor beta chain sequence together with its context. Its antigen is unidentified. Per germline, CDR1 LNHDA and CDR2 SQIVND (reference sequence). The CDR3 consists of 17 residues. The ends lost 7 bases at V and 9 bases at J; junction bases unmatched: 19. This sample was taken from a study of cytomegalovirus exposure and HLA in healthy donors. Study conclusions and caveats: Later analysis placed DRB1 highest and HLA-C lowest in TCR association rates, which differed by HLA locus. Most TCR sequences showed up rarely, but some public TCRs showed up in many donors. Among immune exposure information, only CMV serostatus was available. Several of the most significant clusters appeared linked to common viral pathogens, based on a later analysis.

The PCR contained 60 Vbeta and 13 Jbeta primers. The method was immunoSEQ multiplex PCR; TCRdb's version includes in-frame clones alone and lacks a portion of them. The sample records around 150,000 clones, about 80% being singletons. The chain couples TRBV19 to TRBJ2-1, with 9 bases aligning to TRBD2. Input material: PBMCs. This TCR came from a man aged 25 to 40 in good health. The CDR3 sequence is CASNRAGDSGSVGEQFF. Here the CDR3 DNA reads TGTGCCAGTAACCGGGCCGGCGATAGCGGGAGTGTAGGTGAGCAGTTCTTC.